This passage covers 16 T cell receptor beta chains from one sample sequenced in a study of Ad26.COV2.S vaccination and SARS-CoV-2 variants. Using immunoSEQ multiplex PCR, the repertoire was profiled, and TCRdb retains in-frame clones only, with some absent. The sample lists approximately 300,000 clones, around four fifths occurring once. Documented treatment: around 19 received Ad26.COV2.S at low or high dose, single or two shots; roughly five received placebo; per-sample allocation not given. Specimens were obtained on day 63 following the first vaccine or placebo injection. Here the sequenced sample was peripheral blood, taken in a trial of Ad26.COV2.S vaccine versus placebo. These receptors were taken from a person between 18 and 60 years old who received the Ad26.COV2.S COVID-19 vaccine or a placebo.

The CDR3 sequence: CASSRRAGNTIYF. CDR3 DNA sequence: TGTGCCAGCAGCCGGAGGGCTGGAAACACCATATATTTT. This sequence joins TRBV7-3 and TRBJ1-3, with unresolved D. Germline V gene sequence: CDR1 SGHTA, CDR2 FQGTGA. With 5 bases removed from V and 2 bases from J, the gap between germline ends came to 7 bases. The CDR3 spans 13 residues.

The rearrangement joins TRBV4-2 to TRBJ1-5; 8 nucleotides match TRBD1. Losses at the gene ends were 0 bases for V and 7 bases for J; bases not matched to a gene: 5. CDR3 length: 15 residues. Germline CDR1 reads LGHNA; CDR2 reads YNFKEQ. CDR3: CASSQDSGGGQPQHF. CDR3 DNA sequence: TGTGCCAGCAGCCAAGATTCAGGGGGCGGGCAGCCCCAGCATTTT.

About this clone itself: An end of the junction does not agree with germline; a read error may underlie this. The chain is built from TRBV7-3 and TRBJ2-3; the match to TRBD2 covers 10 bases. The germline V gene encodes CDR1 SGHTA and CDR2 FQGTGA. The length of the CDR3 is 12 residues. CDR3: CASSFPGTSAHF. The CDR3 nucleotides read TGTGCCAGCAGCTTCCCCGGGACTAGCGCCCATTTT. Full variable domain (rest looked up from reference TRBV7-3 and TRBJ2-3): GAGVSQTPSNKVTEKGKYVELRCDPISGHTALYWYRQSLGQGPEFLIYFQGTGAADDSGLPNDRFFAVRPEGSVSTLKIQRTERGDSAVYLCASSFPGTSAHFGPGTRLTVL.

This clone was counted a single time. V and J are TRBV28 and TRBJ1-1; 9 positions match TRBD1. V trimming: 5 bases; J trimming: 3 bases; junction bases outside the gene matches: 7. CDR1 is MDHEN and CDR2 is SYDVKM in the germline V gene. The CDR3 extends over 15 amino acids. CDR3 coding DNA: TGTGCCAGCAGTCCGAACAGGGGGCCGGACACTGAAGCTTTCTTT. Its protein is CASSPNRGPDTEAFF.

The V gene is TRBV5-4, the J gene TRBJ2-7, with a tentative D call TRBD2 (6 bases). Trimming removed 0 bases at V and 6 bases at J, with 13 bases between. The CDR3 covers 14 residues. Germline CDR1 and CDR2: SGHNT and YYREEE (reference sequence). Here the CDR3 reads CASSLARGSAEQYF. Here the CDR3 DNA reads TGTGCCAGCAGCTTGGCGCGGGGTAGCGCCGAGCAGTACTTC.

This chain links TRBV7-8 with TRBJ2-3; 7 bases agree with TRBD2. This CDR3 region has 14 residues. Germline loops: CDR1 SGHVS, CDR2 FQNEAQ. Trimming took 3 bases from V and 2 from J; bases not matched to a gene: 2. The DNA of the CDR3 is TGTGCCAGCAGCTTCCGGGACTACACAGATACGCAGTATTTT. Residues: CASSFRDYTDTQYF.

This sequence joins TRBV2 and TRBJ1-2; tentative D call: TRBD1 (5 bases). The length of the CDR3 is 14 residues. Germline-derived CDR1 and CDR2 are SNHLY and FYNNEI. V was pared by 5 bases and J by 1 base, with 11 bases between. The CDR3 spells CASSTAGRNYGYTF. CDR3 sequence (DNA): TGTGCCAGCAGTACGGCAGGGCGTAACTATGGCTACACCTTC.

This CDR3 is CASSPADEKLFF. CDR3 sequence (DNA): TGTGCCAGCAGCCCCGCCGACGAAAAACTGTTTTTT. The chain links TRBV6-2 or TRBV6-3 to TRBJ1-4; D is uncertain. The germline V gene encodes CDR1 MNHEY and CDR2 SVGEGT. The CDR3 has 12 residues. With 6 bases removed from V and 8 bases from J, the gap between germline ends came to 10 bases.

The chain recombines TRBV7-9 with TRBJ1-2; 12 bases fit TRBD1. Losses at the gene ends were 5 bases for V and 8 bases for J; bases not matched to a gene: 6. Germline CDR1 reads SEHNR; CDR2 reads FQNEAQ (reference sequence). The CDR3 consists of 14 residues. Written as DNA, the CDR3 is TGTGCCAGCAGCCGGAGGGACAGGGGGCTCGGCTACACCTTC. Encoded protein: CASSRRDRGLGYTF.

V is TRBV18 and J is TRBJ1-6; 7 nucleotides align to TRBD1. The germline CDR1 and CDR2 sequences are KGHSH and LQKENI. The CDR3 consists of 15 residues. Trimming cost V 3 bases and J 7 bases; bases outside gene matches: 6. The chain's CDR3 is CASSPGQRGNSPLHF. The CDR3, as DNA: TGTGCCAGCTCACCGGGACAGAGGGGAAATTCACCCCTCCACTTT.

V gene TRBV27 combines with J gene TRBJ1-6; maybe TRBD1 (5 bases). Germline V gene data show CDR1 as MNHEY and CDR2 as SMNVEV (reference sequence). The CDR3 consists of 14 residues. V lost 0 bases to trimming and J lost 13 bases, with 13 bases between them. The CDR3: CASSLSGTGLPLHF. The CDR3 DNA reads as TGTGCCAGCAGTTTATCGGGCACGGGGCTGCCCCTCCACTTT.

This clone was counted a few times. Other DNA sequences of this sample code for an identical CDR3. The J gene is TRBJ1-3, the V gene TRBV27; TRBD1 might be the D (5 bases). This CDR3 comprises 13 residues. From germline, CDR1 is MNHEY and CDR2 SMNVEV (reference sequence). Between the trimmed V and J ends, which lost 4 bases and 4 bases, there was a span of 8 bases. CDR3 sequence reads: CASSSQGGNTIYF. CDR3 DNA: TGTGCCAGCAGTTCTCAGGGAGGAAACACCATATATTTT.

The gene calls are TRBV7-8 and TRBJ2-7, with 7 bases fitting TRBD1. Germline CDR1 and CDR2: SGHVS and FQNEAQ. The V segment lost 1 base and the J segment 4 bases; nucleotides outside the gene matches: 4. The CDR3 runs 14 residues. The CDR3 sequence is CASSLGGGFYEQYF. For the CDR3, the DNA is TGTGCCAGCAGCTTAGGAGGGGGCTTTTACGAGCAGTACTTC.

This clone was detected a few times. The chain has TRBV6-1 and TRBJ1-5, with D hard to call. V lost 2 bases, J lost 6 bases, and 8 bases lay in between. Germline V lookup: CDR1 MNHNS, CDR2 SASEGT. The CDR3 loop spans 13 amino acids. The CDR3 loop reads CASSEFGVQPQHF. In DNA form, the CDR3 reads TGTGCCAGCAGTGAATTCGGGGTTCAGCCCCAGCATTTT.

The rearrangement joins TRBV19 to TRBJ2-5, with D perhaps TRBD1 (5 bases). From germline, CDR1 is LNHDA and CDR2 SQIVND (reference sequence). There are 13 residues in the CDR3. Trimming shortened V by 5 bases and J by 0 bases, and 7 bases separated the two germline ends. CDR3 nucleotide sequence: TGTGCCAGTAGTTGGGGCAACCAAGAGACCCAGTACTTC. Translated: CASSWGNQETQYF.

This clone was seen only a few times. The gene calls are TRBV6-5 and TRBJ1-6; D ambiguous. V was shortened by 2 bases and J by 8 bases, with 7 bases between the two germline ends. The germline V gene encodes CDR1 MNHEY and CDR2 SVGAGI. The CDR3 has 13 amino acids. CDR3 nucleotide sequence: TGTGCCAGCAGTTACGAGGTCGATTCACCCCTCCACTTT. Translation: CASSYEVDSPLHF.